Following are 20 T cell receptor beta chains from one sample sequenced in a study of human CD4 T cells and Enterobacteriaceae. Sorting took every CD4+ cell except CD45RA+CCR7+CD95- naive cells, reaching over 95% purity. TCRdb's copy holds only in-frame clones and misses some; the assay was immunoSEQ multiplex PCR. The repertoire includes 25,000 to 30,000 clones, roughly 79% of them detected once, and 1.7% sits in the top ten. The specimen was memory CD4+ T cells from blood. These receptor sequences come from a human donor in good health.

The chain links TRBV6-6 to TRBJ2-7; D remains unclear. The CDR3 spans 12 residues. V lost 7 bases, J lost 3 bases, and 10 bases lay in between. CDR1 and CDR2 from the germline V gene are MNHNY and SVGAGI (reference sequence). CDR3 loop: CASTLDGYEQYF. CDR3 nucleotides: TGTGCCAGCACCCTGGACGGCTACGAGCAGTACTTC.

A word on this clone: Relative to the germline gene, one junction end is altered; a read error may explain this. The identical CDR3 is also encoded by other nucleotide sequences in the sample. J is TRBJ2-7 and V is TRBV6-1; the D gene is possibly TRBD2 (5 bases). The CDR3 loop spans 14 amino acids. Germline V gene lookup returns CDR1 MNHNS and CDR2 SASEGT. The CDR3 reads CALQREKYDYGQYF. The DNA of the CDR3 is TGTGCCTTACAAAGGGAAAAGTATGACTACGGGCAGTACTTC.

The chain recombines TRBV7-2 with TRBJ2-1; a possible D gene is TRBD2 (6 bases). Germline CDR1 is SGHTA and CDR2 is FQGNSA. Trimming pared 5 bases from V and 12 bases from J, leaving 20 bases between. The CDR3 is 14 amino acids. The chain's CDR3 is CASSQSGDPMGQFF. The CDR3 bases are TGTGCCAGCAGCCAGTCGGGGGACCCCATGGGGCAGTTCTTC.

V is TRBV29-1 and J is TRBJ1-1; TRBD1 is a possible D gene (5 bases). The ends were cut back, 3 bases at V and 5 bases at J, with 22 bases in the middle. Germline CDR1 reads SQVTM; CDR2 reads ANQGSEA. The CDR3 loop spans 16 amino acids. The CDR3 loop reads CSVDERRGESGTEAFF. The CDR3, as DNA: TGCAGCGTTGATGAGAGACGGGGGGAAAGTGGAACTGAAGCTTTCTTT. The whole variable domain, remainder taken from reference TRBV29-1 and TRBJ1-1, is SAVISQKPSRDICQRGTSLTIQCQVDSQVTMMFWYRQQPGQSLTLIATANQGSEATYESGFVIDKFPISRPNLTFSTLTVSNMSPEDSSIYLCSVDERRGESGTEAFFGQGTRLTVV.

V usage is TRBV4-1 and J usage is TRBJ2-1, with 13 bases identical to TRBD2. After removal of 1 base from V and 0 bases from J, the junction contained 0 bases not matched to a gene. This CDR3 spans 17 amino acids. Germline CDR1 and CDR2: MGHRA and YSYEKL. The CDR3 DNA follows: TGCGCCAGCAGCCAAGGGACTAGCGGGAGCTCCTACAATGAGCAGTTCTTC. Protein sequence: CASSQGTSGSSYNEQFF.

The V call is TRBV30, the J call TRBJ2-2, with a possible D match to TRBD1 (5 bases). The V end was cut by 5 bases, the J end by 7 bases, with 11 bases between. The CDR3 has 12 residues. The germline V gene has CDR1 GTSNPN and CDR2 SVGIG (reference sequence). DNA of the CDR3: TGTGCCTGGTCCCAGGGTGGCGGGGAGCTGTTTTTT. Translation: CAWSQGGGELFF.

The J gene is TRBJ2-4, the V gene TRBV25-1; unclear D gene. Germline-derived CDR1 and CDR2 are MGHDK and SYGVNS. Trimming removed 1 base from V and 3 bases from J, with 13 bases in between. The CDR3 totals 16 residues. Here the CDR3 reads CASSESRALGKNIQYF. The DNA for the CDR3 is TGTGCCAGCAGTGAATCTAGGGCCTTGGGCAAAAACATTCAGTACTTC.

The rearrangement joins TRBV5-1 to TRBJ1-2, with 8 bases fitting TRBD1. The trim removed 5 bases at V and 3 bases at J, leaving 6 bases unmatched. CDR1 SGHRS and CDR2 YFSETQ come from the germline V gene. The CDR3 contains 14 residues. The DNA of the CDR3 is TGCGCCAGCAGGCCGGCGGGACAGGACTATGGCTACACCTTC. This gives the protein CASRPAGQDYGYTF.

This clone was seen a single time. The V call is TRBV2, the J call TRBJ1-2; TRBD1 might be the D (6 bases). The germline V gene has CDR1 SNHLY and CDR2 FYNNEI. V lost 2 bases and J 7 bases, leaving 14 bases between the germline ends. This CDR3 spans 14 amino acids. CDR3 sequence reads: CASSETGYGGGYTF. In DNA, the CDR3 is TGTGCCAGCAGTGAAACAGGGTACGGTGGTGGCTACACCTTC.

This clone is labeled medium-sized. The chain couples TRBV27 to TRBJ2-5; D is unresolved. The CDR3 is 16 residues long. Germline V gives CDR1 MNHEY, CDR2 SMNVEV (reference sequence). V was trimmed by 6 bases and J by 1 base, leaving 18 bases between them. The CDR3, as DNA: TGTGCCAGCAGGCCTTACAGTCAGGCTCCCCAAGAGACCCAGTACTTC. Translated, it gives CASRPYSQAPQETQYF.

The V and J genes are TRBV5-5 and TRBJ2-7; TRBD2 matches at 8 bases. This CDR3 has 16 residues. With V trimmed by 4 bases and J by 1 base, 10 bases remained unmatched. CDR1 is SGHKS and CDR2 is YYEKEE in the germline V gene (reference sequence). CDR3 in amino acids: CASSRRGAGVSYEQYF. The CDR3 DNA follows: TGTGCCAGCAGCCGCCGAGGAGCGGGGGTTTCCTACGAGCAGTACTTC. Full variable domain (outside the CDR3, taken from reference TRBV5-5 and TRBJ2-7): DAGVTQSPTHLIKTRGQQVTLRCSPISGHKSVSWYQQVLGQGPQFIFQYYEKEERGRGNFPDRFSARQFPNYSSELNVNALLLGDSALYLCASSRRGAGVSYEQYFGPGTRLTVT.

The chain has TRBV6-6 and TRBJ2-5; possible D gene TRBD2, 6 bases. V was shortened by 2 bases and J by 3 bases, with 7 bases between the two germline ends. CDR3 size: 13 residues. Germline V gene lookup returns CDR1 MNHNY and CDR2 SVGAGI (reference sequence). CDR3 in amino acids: CASSYGGEETQYF. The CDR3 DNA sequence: TGTGCCAGCAGTTACGGAGGGGAAGAGACCCAGTACTTC.

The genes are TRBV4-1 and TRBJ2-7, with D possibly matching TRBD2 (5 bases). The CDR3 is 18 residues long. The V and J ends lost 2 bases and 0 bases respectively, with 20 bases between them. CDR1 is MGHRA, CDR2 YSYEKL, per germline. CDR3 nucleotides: TGCGCCAGCAGCCAAAGGCCATTGGCGGGTGCCAGCTCCTACGAGCAGTACTTC. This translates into CASSQRPLAGASSYEQYF.

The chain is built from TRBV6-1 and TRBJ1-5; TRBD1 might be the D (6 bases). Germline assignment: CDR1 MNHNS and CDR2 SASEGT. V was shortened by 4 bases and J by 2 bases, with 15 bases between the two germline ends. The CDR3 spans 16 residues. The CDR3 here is CASSVLTGFGNQPQHF. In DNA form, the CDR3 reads TGTGCCAGCAGTGTCCTGACAGGCTTTGGCAATCAGCCCCAGCATTTT.

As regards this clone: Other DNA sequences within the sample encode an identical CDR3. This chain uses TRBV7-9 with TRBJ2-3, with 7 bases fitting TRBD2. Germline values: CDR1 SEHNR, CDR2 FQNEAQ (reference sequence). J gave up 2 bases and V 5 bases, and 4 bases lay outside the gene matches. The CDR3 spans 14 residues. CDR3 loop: CASSRSGNTDTQYF. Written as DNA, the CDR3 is TGTGCCAGCAGCCGGAGCGGGAACACAGATACGCAGTATTTT. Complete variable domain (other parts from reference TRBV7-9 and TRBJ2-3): DTGVSQNPRHKITKRGQNVTFRCDPISEHNRLYWYRQTLGQGPEFLTYFQNEAQLEKSRLLSDRFSAERPKGSFSTLEIQRTEQGDSAMYLCASSRSGNTDTQYFGPGTRLTVL.

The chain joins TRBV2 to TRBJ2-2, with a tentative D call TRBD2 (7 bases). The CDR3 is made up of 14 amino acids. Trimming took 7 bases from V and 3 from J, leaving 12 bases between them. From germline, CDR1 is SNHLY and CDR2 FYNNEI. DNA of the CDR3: TGTGCCAGCAAGCGGGACAAATACACCGGGGAGCTGTTTTTT. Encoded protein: CASKRDKYTGELFF.

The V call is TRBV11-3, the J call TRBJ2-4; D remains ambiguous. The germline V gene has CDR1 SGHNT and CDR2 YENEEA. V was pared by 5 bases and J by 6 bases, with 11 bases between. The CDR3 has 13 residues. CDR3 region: CASSPKTGNIQYF. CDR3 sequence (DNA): TGTGCCAGCAGCCCCAAGACGGGAAACATTCAGTACTTC.

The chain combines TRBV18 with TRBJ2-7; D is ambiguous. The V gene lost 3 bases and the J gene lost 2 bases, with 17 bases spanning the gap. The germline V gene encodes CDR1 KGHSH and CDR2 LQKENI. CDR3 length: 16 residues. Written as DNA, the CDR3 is TGTGCCAGCTCACCCCTCTTTCCCCCTGGGCCCTACGAGCAGTACTTC. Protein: CASSPLFPPGPYEQYF.

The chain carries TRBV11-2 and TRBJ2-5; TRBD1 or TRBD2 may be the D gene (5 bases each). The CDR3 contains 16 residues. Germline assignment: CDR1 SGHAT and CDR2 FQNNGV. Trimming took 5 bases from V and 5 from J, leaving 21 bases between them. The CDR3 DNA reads TGTGCCAGCAGCCGGGGCCTGACAACCACTCTGGAGACCCAGTACTTC. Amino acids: CASSRGLTTTLETQYF.

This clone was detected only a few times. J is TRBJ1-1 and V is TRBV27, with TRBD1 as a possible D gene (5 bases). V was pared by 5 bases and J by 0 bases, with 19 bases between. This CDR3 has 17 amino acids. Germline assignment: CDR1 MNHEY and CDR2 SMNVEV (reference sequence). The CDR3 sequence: CASSQWKGRVLNTEAFF. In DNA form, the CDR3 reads TGTGCCAGCAGTCAATGGAAGGGGAGGGTCCTGAACACTGAAGCTTTCTTT.